Here is one T cell receptor beta chain with its context. The antigen is unknown. The CDR3 length is 13 residues. From germline, CDR1 is SNHLY and CDR2 FYNNEI. Trimming removed 6 bases from V and 3 bases from J; junction bases left unmatched: 2. The data were taken from a study of cytomegalovirus exposure and HLA in healthy donors. Study as a whole: The use of the same platform for the approximately 130 validation repertoires and the approximately 690 first-cohort repertoires was reported by a later analysis.

The table came from immunoSEQ multiplex PCR; TCRdb's copy has only in-frame clones and leaves some out. The sample shows over 150,000 clones, 70% to 90% of them seen only once. Points from the study as a whole: It was confirmed in vitro that three of the CMV-associated chains were specific for CMV antigens. The listing of 150 to 200 TCR beta chains classed them as cytomegalovirus-associated. Per published reports, the classifier diagnosed cytomegalovirus status with high specificity and sensitivity.

This TCR came from a young man in good health and CMV-seropositive. The material sequenced was PBMCs. The chain couples TRBV2 to TRBJ2-1; 7 bases map to TRBD1. The DNA of the CDR3 is TGTGCCAGCAGCGACAGGGACTACAATGAGCAGTTCTTC. It is translated as CASSDRDYNEQFF.